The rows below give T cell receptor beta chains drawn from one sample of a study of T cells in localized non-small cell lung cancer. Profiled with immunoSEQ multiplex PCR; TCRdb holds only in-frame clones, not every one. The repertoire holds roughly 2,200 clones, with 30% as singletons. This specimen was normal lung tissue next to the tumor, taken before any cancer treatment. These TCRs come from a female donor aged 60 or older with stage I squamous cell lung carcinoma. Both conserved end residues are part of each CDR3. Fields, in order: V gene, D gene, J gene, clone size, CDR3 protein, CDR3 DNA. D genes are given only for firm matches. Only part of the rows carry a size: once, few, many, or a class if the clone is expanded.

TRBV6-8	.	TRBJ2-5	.	CASSPMYGGAPRAQYF	TGTGCCAGCAGTCCGATGTATGGGGGAGCGCCCAGGGCCCAGTACTTC
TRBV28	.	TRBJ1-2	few	CASSLSGTGDYGYTF	TGTGCCAGCAGTTTATCGGGCACCGGGGACTATGGCTACACCTTC
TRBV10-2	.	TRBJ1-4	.	CASSTYRVGDEKLFF	TGCGCCAGCAGTACCTACAGGGTGGGGGATGAAAAACTGTTTTTT
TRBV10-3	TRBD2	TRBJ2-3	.	CAISESQKREGTDTQYF	TGTGCCATCAGTGAGTCGCAGAAGCGGGAGGGGACAGATACGCAGTATTTT
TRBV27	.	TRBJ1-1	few	CASSLRQNTEAFF	TGTGCCAGCAGTTTAAGGCAGAACACTGAAGCTTTCTTT
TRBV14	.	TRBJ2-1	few	CASSLLASSYNEQFF	TGTGCCAGCAGCCTCCTAGCAAGCTCCTACAATGAGCAGTTCTTC
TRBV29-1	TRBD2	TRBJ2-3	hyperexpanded	CSARLAGGHTQYF	TGCAGCGCTCGGTTAGCGGGGGGGCACACGCAGTATTTT
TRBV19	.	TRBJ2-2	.	CASSWPGGYTGELFF	TGTGCCAGTAGTTGGCCCGGCGGTTACACCGGGGAGCTGTTTTTT
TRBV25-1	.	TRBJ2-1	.	CASRAGYNEQFF	TGTGCCAGCAGGGCGGGGTACAATGAGCAGTTCTTC
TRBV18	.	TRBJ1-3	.	CASSPLGAQGNTIYF	TGTGCCAGCTCACCACTAGGGGCACAAGGAAACACCATATATTTT